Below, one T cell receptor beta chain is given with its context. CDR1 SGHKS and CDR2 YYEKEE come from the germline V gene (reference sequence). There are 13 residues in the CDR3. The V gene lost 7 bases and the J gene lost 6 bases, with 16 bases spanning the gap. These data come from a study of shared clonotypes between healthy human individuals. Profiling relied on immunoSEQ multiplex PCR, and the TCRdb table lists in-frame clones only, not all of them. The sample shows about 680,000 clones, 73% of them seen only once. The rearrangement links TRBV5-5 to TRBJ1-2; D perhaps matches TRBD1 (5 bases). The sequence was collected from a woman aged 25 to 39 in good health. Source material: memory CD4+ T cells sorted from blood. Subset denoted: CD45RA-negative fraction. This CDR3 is CASSPRGVHGYTF. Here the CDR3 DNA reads TGTGCCAGCTCCCCCCGGGGGGTTCATGGCTACACCTTC.